What follows are 22 T cell receptor beta chains derived from one specimen sequenced in a study of identical twins. TCRdb ran MiXCR on the 5' RACE reads and lists one entry per CDR3 protein. The sample consists of approximately 1.8 million distinct CDR3 sequences, 25% to 35% of them appearing once. Input material: cord blood. The receptor set was obtained from a newborn girl in good health.

A few counts support this clonotype. V is TRBV11-2 and J is TRBJ2-4, with D hard to call. CDR1 is SGHAT, CDR2 FQNNGV, per germline. Trimming took 1 base from V and 5 from J, leaving 18 bases between them. This CDR3 contains 17 residues. CDR3 sequence: CASSLAPRWKAENIQYF. In nucleotides, the CDR3 is TGTGCCAGCAGCTTAGCCCCGCGATGGAAGGCCGAAAACATTCAGTACTTC.

This clonotype was recorded many times. This chain joins TRBV12-3 or TRBV12-4 and TRBJ2-3; 7 bases map to TRBD2. The CDR3 has 13 amino acids. V gave up 6 bases and J gave up 6 bases; unmatched junction bases: 6. CDR3 DNA: TGTGCCAGCAGGGTGACTAGCTCGGATACGCAGTATTTT. Translating gives CASRVTSSDTQYF.

The chain combines TRBV12-3 or TRBV12-4 with TRBJ1-1; 8 bases line up with TRBD1. V lost 4 bases to trimming and J lost 1 base; unmatched junction nucleotides: 8. This CDR3 is built from 16 residues. This CDR3 is CASSSRQGTPNTEAFF. In DNA form, the CDR3 reads TGTGCCAGCAGTTCCCGACAGGGGACACCGAACACTGAAGCTTTCTTT.

This clonotype showed up just once. A much larger clone is a single base away; this may be a read error. V usage is TRBV20-1 and J usage is TRBJ2-3; no clear D. CDR1 and CDR2 from the germline V gene are DFQATT and SNEGSKA (reference sequence). The CDR3 totals 9 residues. V lost 6 bases to trimming and J lost 4 bases, with 2 bases between them. CDR3 DNA sequence: TGCAGTGCGGCAGATACGCAGTATTTT. Translating gives CSAADTQYF.

This chain uses TRBV30 with TRBJ2-3; weak D call: TRBD2 (5 bases). The CDR3 runs 16 residues. Germline V gene sequence: CDR1 GTSNPN, CDR2 SVGIG (reference sequence). The V end was cut by 1 base, the J end by 3 bases, with 17 bases between. CDR3 sequence: CAWSGGPSMPTDTQYF. Written as DNA, the CDR3 is TGTGCCTGGAGTGGCGGGCCCTCGATGCCTACAGATACGCAGTATTTT.

V and J are TRBV5-1 and TRBJ1-6, with D uncertain. V lost 4 bases to trimming and J lost 6 bases, with 11 bases between them. Germline CDR1 SGHRS, CDR2 YFSETQ. The CDR3 totals 14 residues. The CDR3 nucleotides read TGCGCCAGCAGCCCCGACGGTTTTAATTCACCCCTCCACTTT. Protein sequence: CASSPDGFNSPLHF.

With respect to this clonotype: A much larger clone lies a single base off, so this may be a read error. The rearrangement joins TRBV6-2 or TRBV6-3 to TRBJ2-7; 10 bases are a match to TRBD2. Germline CDR1 MNHEY, CDR2 SVGEGT. The CDR3 spans 15 residues. Trimming cost V 4 bases and J 4 bases; bases outside gene matches: 7. The CDR3 sequence: CASSSRGLAVYEQYF. Here the CDR3 DNA reads TGTGCCAGCAGTTCCCGTGGACTAGCGGTTTACGAGCAGTACTTC.

This clonotype came up a few times. The gene calls are TRBV7-9 and TRBJ2-1; 15 nucleotides agree with TRBD2. The germline V gene encodes CDR1 SEHNR and CDR2 FQNEAQ (reference sequence). V gave up 5 bases and J gave up 7 bases; unmatched junction bases: 6. CDR3 length: 16 residues. The CDR3 coding sequence is TGTGCCAGCAGCATAAGGGGGACTAGCGGGAGGAATGAGCAGTTCTTC. This sequence encodes CASSIRGTSGRNEQFF.

This clonotype was found a few times. The chain has TRBV20-1 and TRBJ2-5, with D hard to call. The germline V gene encodes CDR1 DFQATT and CDR2 SNEGSKA (reference sequence). V was shortened by 2 bases and J by 4 bases, with 23 bases between the two germline ends. The CDR3 extends over 17 amino acids. CDR3 residues: CSARPFWLDAPGETQYF. The DNA of the CDR3 is TGCAGTGCTAGACCTTTCTGGTTAGACGCCCCGGGAGAGACCCAGTACTTC.

The J gene is TRBJ1-2, the V gene TRBV20-1; the match to TRBD1 covers 11 bases. Germline lookup yields CDR1 DFQATT and CDR2 SNEGSKA (reference sequence). V shed 2 bases and J 8 bases; nucleotides not matched to a gene: 7. This CDR3 spans 14 amino acids. The CDR3 DNA sequence: TGCAGTGCTAGACCGGACAGGGGGCTGCGGGGCTACACCTTC. It is translated as CSARPDRGLRGYTF.

The rearrangement uses TRBV7-9 and TRBJ1-1; D is undetermined. This CDR3 has 15 residues. V lost 5 bases and J 0 bases, leaving 13 bases between the germline ends. The germline V gene encodes CDR1 SEHNR and CDR2 FQNEAQ (reference sequence). CDR3 protein: CASSPEGLVNTEAFF. CDR3 coding DNA: TGTGCCAGCAGCCCCGAGGGTTTGGTGAACACTGAAGCTTTCTTT.

This clonotype was seen once. A much larger clone lies one base from this, so it may be a read error. The rearrangement uses TRBV15 and TRBJ2-1; D uncertain. V dropped 0 bases and J dropped 6 bases, with 12 bases sitting between them. Germline lookup yields CDR1 LNHNV and CDR2 YYDKDF (reference sequence). The CDR3 has 15 residues. The CDR3 loop is CATSRDRAKANEQFF. The CDR3 DNA follows: TGTGCCACCAGCAGAGATAGGGCAAAAGCCAATGAGCAGTTCTTC.

This clonotype turned up a few times. The chain couples TRBV20-1 to TRBJ1-5; D might be TRBD1 (6 bases). There are 15 residues in the CDR3. V lost 5 bases and J 4 bases, leaving 18 bases between the germline ends. From germline, CDR1 is DFQATT and CDR2 SNEGSKA (reference sequence). The CDR3 spells CSAPAETGGNQPQHF. CDR3 bases: TGCAGTGCTCCCGCCGAGACAGGAGGTAATCAGCCCCAGCATTTT.

In this sample, this clonotype turned up a few times. This chain uses TRBV6-5 with TRBJ2-3, with 10 positions matching TRBD2. In germline, CDR1 is MNHEY, CDR2 SVGAGI. V lost 0 bases, J lost 10 bases, and 10 bases stayed unmatched. This CDR3 has 16 amino acids. The DNA of the CDR3 is TGTGCCAGCAGTTACTCAGGGCCTAGCGGGAGCCAAGCGCAGTATTTT. Translated: CASSYSGPSGSQAQYF.

The chain is built from TRBV18 and TRBJ1-6, with D perhaps matching TRBD1 (6 bases). This CDR3 is 15 amino acids long. Trimming removed 2 bases from V and 8 bases from J, with 13 bases in between. CDR1 is KGHSH and CDR2 is LQKENI in the germline V gene. The CDR3 DNA follows: TGTGCCAGCTCACCATACAGGGAGAGAGATTCACCCCTCCACTTT. The encoded protein is CASSPYRERDSPLHF.

In its sample, this clonotype was seen a few times. V gene TRBV28 combines with J gene TRBJ2-2; D remains ambiguous. The CDR3 extends over 11 amino acids. The ends were cut back, 9 bases at V and 9 bases at J, with 11 bases in the middle. Germline CDR1 is MDHEN and CDR2 is SYDVKM. The CDR3 DNA follows: TGTGCCAGTAAACAGAGGCGGGAGCTGTTTTTT. Its translation: CASKQRRELFF.

The chain links TRBV4-2 to TRBJ2-1; maybe TRBD2 (6 bases). V gave up 3 bases and J gave up 5 bases, with 14 bases separating them. The length of the CDR3 is 15 residues. The germline V gene has CDR1 LGHNA and CDR2 YNFKEQ. The CDR3 DNA reads as TGTGCCAGCAGCCACGGGGGTCTAGCGCACAATGAGCAGTTCTTC. It encodes CASSHGGLAHNEQFF.

This chain links TRBV6-5 with TRBJ1-5, with 11 bases identical to TRBD1. Trimming at V came to 4 bases and at J to 6 bases, leaving 5 bases not matched to a gene. CDR3 length: 15 residues. Germline CDR1 MNHEY, CDR2 SVGAGI. The DNA of the CDR3 is TGTGCCAGCAGTTTGGACAGGGGGCGAGTTCAGCCCCAGCATTTT. Translating gives CASSLDRGRVQPQHF.

The V gene is TRBV14, the J gene TRBJ2-5; tentative D call: TRBD2 (7 bases). Matching the DNA end better, TRBJ2-7 makes the J call doubtful. The CDR3 has 14 amino acids. The germline V gene has CDR1 SGHDN and CDR2 FVKESK. This CDR3 is CASSQSPGEGEQYF. CDR3 bases: TGTGCCAGCAGCCAAAGCCCAGGGGAGGGCGAGCAGTACTTC.

The chain couples TRBV28 to TRBJ2-2, with D unresolved. The germline CDR1 and CDR2 sequences are MDHEN and SYDVKM. The CDR3 length is 14 residues. The V end lost 3 bases, the J end lost 4 bases, and 9 bases lay between the germline ends. CDR3 residues: CASSLHRVTGELFF. The CDR3 bases are TGTGCCAGCAGTTTGCATAGGGTCACCGGGGAGCTGTTTTTT.

This clonotype has just a few counts. The chain uses TRBV12-5 and TRBJ2-7, with D tentatively TRBD2 (5 bases). CDR1 and CDR2 (germline): LGHNT, FRNRAP. The CDR3 is 16 amino acids. Trimming removed 7 bases at V and 3 bases at J, with 22 bases between. CDR3 coding DNA: TGTGCTAGTGCCTTAGCCCCGCACGGGGTGTTCTACGAGCAGTACTTC. The encoded protein is CASALAPHGVFYEQYF.

This clonotype was seen a few times. V is TRBV5-8 and J is TRBJ2-7; D is perhaps TRBD1 (6 bases). V was shortened by 3 bases and J by 3 bases, with 19 bases between the two germline ends. The CDR3 covers 16 residues. Germline CDR1 and CDR2: SGHTS and YDEGEE. The CDR3 DNA sequence: TGTGCCAGCAGCTGGGATCCTGGACAGTCGATCTACGAGCAGTACTTC. This encodes CASSWDPGQSIYEQYF.